This T cell receptor (beta chain) was captured by sequencing in a study of cytomegalovirus exposure and HLA in healthy donors. General study results and limits: Later work associated 16,951 TCR beta sequences with HLA alleles at 0.05 false discovery rate. In an earlier analysis, in fewer than 700 donors, most V segments appeared productive either ~87% or ~30% of the time.

Note on this clone: The antigen remains unidentified.

The study ran its PCR with 60 Vbeta and 13 Jbeta primers. Original processing notes: An analysis performed later counted roughly 79 million unique TCR beta chains (roughly 11 million of them shared). Using immunoSEQ multiplex PCR, the repertoire was profiled, and TCRdb retains in-frame clones only, with some absent. That table supplies the V and J calls and clone size; D and trimming were determined from the DNA. Here the sample table reports some 120,000 clones. Though probably carrying unrecorded immune exposures, donors were nominally healthy at sampling. Germline V gene sequence: CDR1 MDHEN, CDR2 SYDVKM. The V gene end was trimmed by 8 bases and the J gene end by 9 bases; junction bases not matched to a gene: 11. The CDR3 has 15 amino acids.

This receptor was identified in a woman in her fifties or sixties in good health and CMV-seronegative. The chain links TRBV28 to TRBJ2-1, with 12 bases identical to TRBD1. Material for sequencing was PBMCs. CDR3 bases: TGTGCCAGCCGAAAACCGGGACAGGGGGCTTCTGAGCAGTTCTTC. It is translated as CASRKPGQGASEQFF. The whole variable domain, remainder taken from reference TRBV28 and TRBJ2-1, is DVKVTQSSRYLVKRTGEKVFLECVQDMDHENMFWYRQDPGLGLRLIYFSYDVKMKEKGDIPEGYSVSREKKERFSLILESASTNQTSMYLCASRKPGQGASEQFFGPGTRLTVL.